This T cell receptor (beta chain) stems from a study of CD8+ T cells in alopecia areata. Trimming left V 1 base short and J 10 bases short, with 8 bases between. Germline values: CDR1 SGHAT, CDR2 FQNNGV. The CDR3 extends over 13 amino acids. Regarding treatment: oral pan-JAK inhibitor, 5-10 mg twice daily. PBMCs, the starting material, were the source of sorted CD4+ and CD8+ T cells. Once RNA had been extracted, it was reverse transcribed into cDNA to act as the sequencing template. Data came from immunoSEQ multiplex PCR; TCRdb stores just in-frame clones and leaves some out. The top ten hold under 2% of the sample, which has 270,000 or so clones, roughly 60% seen once.

This receptor was taken from a human donor with alopecia areata. The genes are TRBV11-2 and TRBJ1-6, with D hard to call. The sample consisted of CD4+ T cells sorted from blood, taken at week 24, from a patient treated with tofacitinib. This CDR3 is CASSLADFSPLHF. CDR3 nucleotide sequence: TGTGCCAGCAGCTTAGCGGACTTCTCACCCCTCCACTTT.